Listed below are T cell receptor beta chains from one sample, sequenced in a study of somatic mutations in cytotoxic T cells in rheumatoid arthritis. The protocol was immunoSEQ multiplex PCR, while the TCRdb copy is restricted to in-frame clones and leaves out a portion. The data hold about 23,000 clones, with about 82% observed a single time. The sample consisted of CD8+ T cells sorted from blood. Receptor source: an adult with rheumatoid arthritis. The CDR3 runs from the conserved cysteine through the conserved F or W. D genes are given only for firm matches. Some rows mark clone size as missing; the rest say once, few, many or name a class of expanded clone.

v_call,d_call,j_call,clone_size,cdr3_nt,cdr3_aa
TRBV11-2,TRBD2,TRBJ2-1,.,TGTGCCAGCAGCTGGACTAGCGGACCGTCCAATGAGCAGTTCTTC,CASSWTSGPSNEQFF
TRBV5-1,TRBD2,TRBJ2-3,.,TGCGCCAGCAGCTTGGCGGGACTAGCGGCCTACACAGATACGCAGTATTTT,CASSLAGLAAYTDTQYF
TRBV21-1,.,TRBJ2-7,few,TGTGCCAGCAGCAAACCTTTCAATGACCGCGTGACCTACGAGCAGTACTTC,CASSKPFNDRVTYEQYF
TRBV27,.,TRBJ1-1,.,TGTGCCAGCAGTTTATTCCAGAACACTGAAGCTTTCTTT,CASSLFQNTEAFF
TRBV18,TRBD1,TRBJ1-2,.,TGTGCCAGCTCACCCAGGGACAGCAACTATGGCTACACCTTC,CASSPRDSNYGYTF
TRBV7-9,TRBD2,TRBJ2-3,.,TGTGCCAGCAGTTTTTCTAGCGGGGCCACCACAGATACGCAGTATTTT,CASSFSSGATTDTQYF
TRBV7-9,.,TRBJ2-3,.,TGTGCCAGCAGCTTAGGGCTGATCACAGATACGCAGTATTTT,CASSLGLITDTQYF
TRBV25-1,.,TRBJ1-1,.,TGTGCCAGCAGTGAATATCAGGGGTTGAGAACTGAAGCTTTCTTT,CASSEYQGLRTEAFF
TRBV4-2,.,TRBJ2-2,.,TGTGCCAGCAGCCAAGAGAGGGCGGGGACGGACACCGGGGAGCTGTTTTTT,CASSQERAGTDTGELFF
TRBV5-1,.,TRBJ2-7,.,TGCGCCAGCAGCACAATACCGGGACTCCACTACGAGCAGTACTTC,CASSTIPGLHYEQYF
TRBV7-8,.,TRBJ2-3,.,TGTGCCAGCAGCGCCGACCGCCGAGCCATTACAGATACGCAGTATTTT,CASSADRRAITDTQYF
TRBV6-1,TRBD2,TRBJ2-7,.,TGTGCCAGCAATCAGCGGGGGAGCTCCTACGAGCAGTACTTC,CASNQRGSSYEQYF
TRBV5-4,.,TRBJ2-5,.,TGTGCCAGCAGCTTGCGCATAGGAGAAGAGACCCAGTACTTC,CASSLRIGEETQYF
TRBV9,.,TRBJ2-3,.,TGTGCCAGCAGCGGTGACAGGAGTTACCCGACTAACACAGATACGCAGTATTTT,CASSGDRSYPTNTDTQYF
TRBV9,TRBD1,TRBJ2-5,once,TGTGCCAGCAGCGATACAGGGGGTTCAGAGACCCAGTACTTC,CASSDTGGSETQYF
TRBV2,.,TRBJ1-2,.,TGTGCCAGCAGTCGAATCGTCAGTGATTACTATGGCTACACCTTC,CASSRIVSDYYGYTF
TRBV18,.,TRBJ2-3,.,TGTGCCAGCTCACCACCTGTGGGGAAAGACACAGATACGCAGTATTTT,CASSPPVGKDTDTQYF
TRBV7-6,.,TRBJ2-7,.,TGTGCCAGCAGCTTAGCGCCGTCCTCCCCCGAGCAGTACTTC,CASSLAPSSPEQYF
TRBV21-1,.,TRBJ1-2,.,TGTGCCAGCAGCAAAGTGGTGGGGACTGGCTATGGCTACACCTTC,CASSKVVGTGYGYTF
TRBV7-9,TRBD1,TRBJ1-2,.,TGTGCCAGCAGCCGGGGACAGGGGTTCAATGGCTACACCTTC,CASSRGQGFNGYTF
TRBV4-2,TRBD2,TRBJ2-3,.,TGTGCCAGCAGCCAAGGGACTAGCGGTAGCACAGATACGCAGTATTTT,CASSQGTSGSTDTQYF
TRBV28,TRBD2,TRBJ2-3,.,TGTGCCAGCACCCCCGGACTAGCGGGGGGCACAGATACGCAGTATTTT,CASTPGLAGGTDTQYF
TRBV14,.,TRBJ2-2,once,TGTGCCAGCAGCCCTTTAAAAATGAGGGCCAGCACCGGGGAGCTGTTTTTT,CASSPLKMRASTGELFF
TRBV4-2,TRBD2,TRBJ2-3,.,TGTGCCAGCAGCCAAGATGGACTAGCGGGGTCAGATACGCAGTATTTT,CASSQDGLAGSDTQYF
TRBV5-1,.,TRBJ2-7,.,TGCGCCAGCAGCTTTGGGGCCGAATCATACGAGCAGTACTTC,CASSFGAESYEQYF
TRBV11-2,.,TRBJ2-7,.,TGTGCCAGCAGCTTAGATCACGGTCCCTACGAGCAGTACTTC,CASSLDHGPYEQYF
TRBV5-1,TRBD1,TRBJ1-3,.,TGCGCCAGCAGCTCCGACAGGGGAGGAAACACCATATATTTT,CASSSDRGGNTIYF
TRBV11-2,.,TRBJ1-1,.,TGTGCCAGCAGCAGTAGTAACACTGAAGCTTTCTTT,CASSSSNTEAFF
TRBV4-2,.,TRBJ1-6,.,TGTGCCAGCAGCCAAGATAAGGGGAATTCACCCCTCCACTTT,CASSQDKGNSPLHF
TRBV2,.,TRBJ1-5,.,TGTGCCAGCAGTGAAGCGCAGGGCAGGGACATCATGTATAGCAATCAGCCCCAGCATTTT,CASSEAQGRDIMYSNQPQHF
TRBV7-6,.,TRBJ1-1,.,TGTGCCAGCAGCTTAGCACCTGGGGGGAACACTGAAGCTTTCTTT,CASSLAPGGNTEAFF
TRBV6-5,TRBD1,TRBJ2-2,.,TGTGCCAGCAGTTACTGGGACAGCGGGGAGCTGTTTTTT,CASSYWDSGELFF
TRBV5-8,.,TRBJ2-7,.,TGTGCCAGCAGCTTGGGCGAGGGGTCTGGAGCCTACGAGCAGTACTTC,CASSLGEGSGAYEQYF
TRBV11-2,.,TRBJ2-3,.,TGTGCCAGCAGCTTAGATGTAGATACGCAGTATTTT,CASSLDVDTQYF
TRBV5-4,TRBD1,TRBJ2-3,.,TGTGCCAGCAGCCCGAGGGACAGGGTCAGAGATACGCAGTATTTT,CASSPRDRVRDTQYF
TRBV6-7,.,TRBJ2-2,.,TGTGCCAGCAGTTCTGCAGGAAAATACACCGGGGAGCTGTTTTTT,CASSSAGKYTGELFF
TRBV7-2,.,TRBJ1-4,.,TGTGCCAGCAGCTTAGGCTTCGGGGGTGAAAAACTGTTTTTT,CASSLGFGGEKLFF
TRBV7-9,TRBD1,TRBJ1-2,.,TGTGCCAGCAGCTTAGTCGACAGGGAGGCCTATGGCTACACCTTC,CASSLVDREAYGYTF
TRBV11-2,.,TRBJ2-7,few,TGTGCCAGCAGCGCAGGGGCGGCCTACGAGCAGTACTTC,CASSAGAAYEQYF
TRBV7-8,.,TRBJ1-5,.,TGTGCCAGCAGCCACCCAGGGGAGGGGGGTCAGCCCCAGCATTTT,CASSHPGEGGQPQHF
TRBV6-1,.,TRBJ1-2,.,TGTGCCAGCCAACGGAGCGGGAACCATGGCTACACCTTC,CASQRSGNHGYTF